This TCR beta chain was documented in a study of T cells in Graves' hyperthyroidism and ophthalmopathy. Study details: Peripheral blood sampling occurred at initial diagnosis, before any treatment.

Researchers took RNA transcripts and amplified the TCR beta CDR3 regions from them. The study used the HTBI primer set for a first-round RT-PCR of the TCR CDR3. TCRdb independently ran MiXCR on the multiplex PCR reads; one entry per CDR3 protein. The table records some 350,000 distinct CDR3 sequences, roughly 14% of them present only once. This clonotype showed up many times. Looked up from germline, CDR1 is SQVTM and CDR2 is ANQGSEA. With 4 bases removed from V and 4 bases from J, the gap between germline ends came to 11 bases. CDR3 size: 12 residues. These patients, aged 18 to 65, had recently diagnosed hyperthyroidism lasting under 2 months. Any patient presenting with uncontrolled infection, other autoimmune disease, pregnancy or lactation was left out. Before ophthalmopathy appeared, progressors gave blood at initial hyperthyroidism diagnosis.

Sequencing was carried out using blood. The V and J genes are TRBV29-1 and TRBJ2-7, with a possible D match to TRBD1 (5 bases). This clonotype originated in a woman aged 18-30 years with Graves' hyperthyroidism that later progressed to Graves' ophthalmopathy. Here the CDR3 reads CSVGQTPYEQYF. As DNA, the CDR3 is TGCAGCGTTGGACAGACCCCATACGAGCAGTACTTC.